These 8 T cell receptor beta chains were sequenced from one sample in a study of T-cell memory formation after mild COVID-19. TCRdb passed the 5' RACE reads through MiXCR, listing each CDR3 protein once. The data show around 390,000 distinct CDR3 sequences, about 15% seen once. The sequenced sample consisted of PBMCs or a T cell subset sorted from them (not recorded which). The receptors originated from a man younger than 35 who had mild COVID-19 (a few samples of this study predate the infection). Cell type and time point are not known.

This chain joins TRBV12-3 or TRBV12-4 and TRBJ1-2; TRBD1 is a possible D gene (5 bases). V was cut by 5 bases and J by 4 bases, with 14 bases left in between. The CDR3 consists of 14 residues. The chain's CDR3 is CASSPLGEGYGYTF. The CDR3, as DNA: TGTGCCAGCAGTCCCCTGGGGGAGGGCTATGGCTACACCTTC.

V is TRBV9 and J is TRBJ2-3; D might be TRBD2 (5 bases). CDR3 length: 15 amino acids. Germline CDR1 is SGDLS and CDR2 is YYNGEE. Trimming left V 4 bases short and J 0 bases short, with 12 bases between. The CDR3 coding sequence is TGTGCCAGCAGCAAGCTACGGGGAAGCACAGATACGCAGTATTTT. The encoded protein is CASSKLRGSTDTQYF. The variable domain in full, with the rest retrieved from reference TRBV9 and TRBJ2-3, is DSGVTQTPKHLITATGQRVTLRCSPRSGDLSVYWYQQSLDQGLQFLIQYYNGEERAKGNILERFSAQQFPDLHSELNLSSLELGDSALYFCASSKLRGSTDTQYFGPGTRLTVL.

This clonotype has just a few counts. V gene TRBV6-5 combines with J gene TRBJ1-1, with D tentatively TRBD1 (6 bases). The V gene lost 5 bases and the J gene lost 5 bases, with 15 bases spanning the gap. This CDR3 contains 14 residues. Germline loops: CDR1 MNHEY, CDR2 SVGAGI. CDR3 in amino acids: CASSNQGRITEAFF. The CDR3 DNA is TGTGCCAGCAGTAACCAGGGGAGGATTACTGAAGCTTTCTTT.

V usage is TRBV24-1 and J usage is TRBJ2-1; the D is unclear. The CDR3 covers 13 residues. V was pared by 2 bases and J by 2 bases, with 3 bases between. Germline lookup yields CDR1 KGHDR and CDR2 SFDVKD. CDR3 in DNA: TGTGCCACCAGTGATTGGACCTACAATGAGCAGTTCTTC. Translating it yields CATSDWTYNEQFF.

The CDR3 loop reads CASSLGRSGGANQPQHF. CDR3 sequence (DNA): TGTGCCAGCAGCTTAGGGCGGTCGGGGGGGGCCAATCAGCCCCAGCATTTT. This chain uses TRBV7-2 with TRBJ1-5; possible D gene TRBD1, 6 bases. The germline V and J ends were trimmed by 1 base and 3 bases, with 16 bases remaining between them. This CDR3 spans 17 amino acids. Germline loops: CDR1 SGHTA, CDR2 FQGNSA.

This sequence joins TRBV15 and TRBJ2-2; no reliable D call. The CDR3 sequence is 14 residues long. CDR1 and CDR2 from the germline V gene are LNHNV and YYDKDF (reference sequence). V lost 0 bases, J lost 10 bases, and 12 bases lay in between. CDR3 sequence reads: CATSRDFIREELFF. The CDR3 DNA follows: TGTGCCACCAGCAGAGATTTCATTAGGGAGGAGCTGTTTTTT.

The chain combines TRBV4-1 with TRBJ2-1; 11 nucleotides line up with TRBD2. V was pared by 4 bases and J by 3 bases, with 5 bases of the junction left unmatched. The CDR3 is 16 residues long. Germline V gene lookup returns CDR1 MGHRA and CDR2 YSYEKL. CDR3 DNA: TGCGCCAGCAGCCGCCGACTAGCGGGGAACTACAATGAGCAGTTCTTC. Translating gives CASSRRLAGNYNEQFF.

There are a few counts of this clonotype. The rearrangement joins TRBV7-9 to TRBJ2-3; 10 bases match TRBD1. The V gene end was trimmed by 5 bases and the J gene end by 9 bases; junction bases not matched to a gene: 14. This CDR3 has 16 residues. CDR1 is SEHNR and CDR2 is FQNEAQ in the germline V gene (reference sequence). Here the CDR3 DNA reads TGTGCCAGCAGCCCACCCGGGGACAGGGGCGGCGGGACGCAGTATTTT. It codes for CASSPPGDRGGGTQYF.